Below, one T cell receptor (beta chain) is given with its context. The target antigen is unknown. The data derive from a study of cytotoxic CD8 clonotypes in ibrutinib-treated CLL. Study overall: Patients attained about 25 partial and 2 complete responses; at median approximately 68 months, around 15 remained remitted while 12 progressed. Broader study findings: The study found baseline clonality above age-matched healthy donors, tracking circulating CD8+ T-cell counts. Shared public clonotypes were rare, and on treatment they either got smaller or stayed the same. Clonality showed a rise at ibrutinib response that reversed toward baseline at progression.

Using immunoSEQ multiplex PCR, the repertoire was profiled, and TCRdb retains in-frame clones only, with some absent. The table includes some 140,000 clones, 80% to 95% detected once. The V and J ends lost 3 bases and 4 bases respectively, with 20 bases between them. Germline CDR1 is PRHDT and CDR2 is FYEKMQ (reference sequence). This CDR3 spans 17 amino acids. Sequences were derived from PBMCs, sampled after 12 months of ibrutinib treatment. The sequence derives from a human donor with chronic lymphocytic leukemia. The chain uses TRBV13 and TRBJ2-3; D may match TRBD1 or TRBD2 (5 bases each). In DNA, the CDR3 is TGTGCCAGCAGCTTCGCCGGGACCCACTACGGAGCAGATACGCAGTATTTT. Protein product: CASSFAGTHYGADTQYF. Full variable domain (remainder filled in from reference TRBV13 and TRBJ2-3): AAGVIQSPRHLIKEKRETATLKCYPIPRHDTVYWYQQGPGQDPQFLISFYEKMQSDKGSIPDRFSAQQFSDYHSELNMSSLELGDSALYFCASSFAGTHYGADTQYFGPGTRLTVL.